The 30 T cell receptor beta chains in this list originate from one sample, sequenced in a study of T cell responses to AZD1222 COVID-19 vaccine. The repertoire was sequenced with immunoSEQ multiplex PCR; TCRdb's copy has only in-frame clones and lacks some. The sample yields 130,000 or so clones, more than 85% seen once. The sequencing used peripheral blood, collected on day 0 of AZD1222 vaccination. Every receptor here comes from an adult in good health.

This chain joins TRBV5-5 and TRBJ1-2, with no clear D. V lost 0 bases, J lost 4 bases, and 13 bases lay in between. This CDR3 has 15 residues. Looked up from germline, CDR1 is SGHKS and CDR2 is YYEKEE (reference sequence). The CDR3 DNA is TGTGCCAGCAGCTTGGCCGGGAAAGACACCTATGGCTACACCTTC. Protein sequence: CASSLAGKDTYGYTF.

The chain joins TRBV4-1 to TRBJ1-1; D is ambiguous. V was shortened by 4 bases and J by 1 base, with 13 bases between the two germline ends. The CDR3 has 15 residues. From germline, CDR1 is MGHRA and CDR2 YSYEKL. CDR3 nucleotides: TGCGCCAGCAGCCCGTTCGAGGCCCAGAACACTGAAGCTTTCTTT. This encodes CASSPFEAQNTEAFF.

The CDR3: CASSRGTARTGELFF. The CDR3 nucleotides read TGTGCCAGCAGTCGCGGGACAGCCCGCACCGGGGAGCTGTTTTTT. The J gene is TRBJ2-2, the V gene TRBV6-5; tentatively, D is TRBD1 (7 bases). Germline-derived CDR1 and CDR2 are MNHEY and SVGAGI. There are 15 residues in the CDR3. The V gene lost 5 bases and the J gene lost 4 bases, with 14 bases spanning the gap.

This chain connects TRBV6-5 to TRBJ1-4, with D maybe TRBD1 (5 bases). Trimming cost V 6 bases and J 8 bases, with 13 bases left between them. CDR1 is MNHEY and CDR2 is SVGAGI in the germline V gene. The CDR3 length is 13 residues. This chain's CDR3 is CASRRGKGEKLFF. CDR3 nucleotide sequence: TGTGCCAGCAGGAGGGGAAAAGGCGAAAAACTGTTTTTT.

The J gene is TRBJ2-2, the V gene TRBV9; 10 nucleotides agree with TRBD2. The CDR3 length is 17 residues. The V gene end was trimmed by 0 bases and the J gene end by 4 bases; junction bases not matched to a gene: 6. Looked up from germline, CDR1 is SGDLS and CDR2 is YYNGEE. The CDR3 DNA sequence: TGTGCCAGCAGCGTAGATGGTCTAGCGGGAGCCACCGGGGAGCTGTTTTTT. It encodes CASSVDGLAGATGELFF.

This chain joins TRBV5-1 and TRBJ2-6, with D perhaps TRBD2 (7 bases). In germline, CDR1 is SGHRS, CDR2 YFSETQ. The CDR3 runs 18 residues. Deletions cut 4 bases from V and 2 bases from J, with 19 bases between. CDR3 amino acids: CASSATGGAGPGANVLTF. The CDR3 DNA reads as TGCGCCAGCAGCGCCACGGGGGGCGCAGGGCCTGGGGCCAACGTCCTGACTTTC. Looking up the rest from reference TRBV5-1 and TRBJ2-6 gives the full variable domain: KAGVTQTPRYLIKTRGQQVTLSCSPISGHRSVSWYQQTPGQGLQFLFEYFSETQRNKGNFPGRFSGRQFSNSRSEMNVSTLELGDSALYLCASSATGGAGPGANVLTFGAGSRLTVL.

The J gene is TRBJ1-2, the V gene TRBV4-2; D perhaps matches TRBD1 (5 bases). Trimming took off 0 bases at V and 14 bases at J, with 13 bases between the two ends. Germline V CDR1 and CDR2: LGHNA, YNFKEQ. The CDR3 is 12 residues long. The CDR3 loop reads CASSQEVWGVTF. The CDR3 region has the DNA TGTGCCAGCAGCCAAGAAGTTTGGGGCGTAACCTTC.

The CDR3 DNA is TGCGCCAGCAGCGACAGGGTAACCTATGGCTACACCTTC. Its protein product is CASSDRVTYGYTF. This chain uses TRBV5-1 with TRBJ1-2; 7 bases are a match to TRBD1. Germline CDR1 reads SGHRS; CDR2 reads YFSETQ. CDR3 length equals 13 residues. J lost 4 bases, V lost 4 bases, and 4 bases had no gene match.

V usage is TRBV10-3 and J usage is TRBJ1-4, with a possible D match to TRBD1 (6 bases). The length of the CDR3 is 19 residues. Germline V gene data show CDR1 as ENHRY and CDR2 as SYGVKD. V dropped 5 bases and J dropped 5 bases, with 27 bases sitting between them. CDR3 protein: CAISSKGRGQRDGNEKLFF. The CDR3 DNA reads TGTGCCATCAGTTCCAAGGGCAGGGGCCAAAGGGACGGGAATGAAAAACTGTTTTTT.

The V call is TRBV10-3, the J call TRBJ2-7; TRBD1 matches 10 bases. CDR1 and CDR2 from the germline V gene are ENHRY and SYGVKD. This CDR3 contains 15 residues. Trimming removed 10 bases from V and 2 bases from J; junction bases left unmatched: 11. The CDR3 sequence: CASLPGQGNPYEQYF. CDR3 coding DNA: TGTGCCAGCCTCCCGGGACAGGGGAATCCCTACGAGCAGTACTTC.

V usage is TRBV7-3 and J usage is TRBJ2-5, with 7 bases lining up with TRBD2. The CDR3 runs to 17 residues. Germline CDR1 is SGHTA and CDR2 is FQGTGA. The junction had 15 bases not matched to a gene; V was cut back by 6 bases and J by 2 bases. This CDR3 reads CASRYPPSASGQETQYF. The CDR3 DNA follows: TGTGCCAGCAGATACCCCCCCTCGGCTAGCGGACAAGAGACCCAGTACTTC.

This rearrangement joins TRBV24-1 to TRBJ2-2, with 13 nucleotides matching TRBD2. V lost 4 bases to trimming and J lost 5 bases; unmatched junction nucleotides: 3. The CDR3 runs 16 residues. Germline V gene data show CDR1 as KGHDR and CDR2 as SFDVKD. CDR3 amino acids: CATSDLTSGRTGELFF. CDR3 bases: TGTGCCACCAGTGACCTGACTAGCGGGAGGACCGGGGAGCTGTTTTTT.

The chain carries TRBV11-2 and TRBJ2-7, with D perhaps TRBD1 (5 bases). CDR3 length: 12 residues. The V end was cut by 6 bases, the J end by 6 bases, with 12 bases between. Germline lookup yields CDR1 SGHAT and CDR2 FQNNGV. This chain's CDR3 is CASRARASEQYF. For the CDR3, the DNA is TGTGCCAGCAGAGCCAGGGCCTCCGAGCAGTACTTC.

The chain couples TRBV25-1 to TRBJ1-2; D remains unclear. V was clipped by 3 bases and J by 1 base, with 18 bases between them. CDR1 and CDR2 (germline): MGHDK, SYGVNS. The CDR3 length is 17 residues. As DNA, the CDR3 is TGTGCCAGCAGTGACCCGTTGGGAGGTGGAGGTAACTATGGCTACACCTTC. Translating gives CASSDPLGGGGNYGYTF.

V is TRBV19 and J is TRBJ1-2; maybe TRBD1 (5 bases). V was shortened by 9 bases and J by 9 bases, with 23 bases between the two germline ends. Germline values: CDR1 LNHDA, CDR2 SQIVND (reference sequence). The CDR3 is 14 residues long. This CDR3 reads CASHPGTAYSRYTF. The CDR3, as DNA: TGTGCCAGCCATCCTGGGACTGCCTATTCGCGCTACACCTTC.

The chain joins TRBV6-5 to TRBJ2-1; D possibly corresponds to TRBD2 (6 bases). Germline CDR1 is MNHEY and CDR2 is SVGAGI. This CDR3 is 13 amino acids long. The ends were cut back, 5 bases at V and 5 bases at J, with 10 bases in the middle. CDR3 sequence: CASSRTTHNEQFF. The CDR3 DNA reads TGTGCCAGCAGTCGGACTACCCACAATGAGCAGTTCTTC.

V is TRBV7-2 and J is TRBJ1-2, with a tentative D call TRBD1 (6 bases). Germline lookup yields CDR1 SGHTA and CDR2 FQGNSA. CDR3 length: 13 amino acids. Trimming pared 4 bases from V and 7 bases from J, leaving 13 bases between. CDR3 sequence (DNA): TGTGCCAGCAGCTCGGCGGGGGGCTCTGGCTACACCTTC. It codes for CASSSAGGSGYTF.

In its sample, this clone was seen once. The genes are TRBV14 and TRBJ2-2; the D is unclear. The CDR3 loop spans 15 amino acids. V was cut by 0 bases and J by 5 bases, with 10 bases left in between. Germline V gives CDR1 SGHDN, CDR2 FVKESK. In DNA form, the CDR3 reads TGTGCCAGCAGCCAAGAAGTGGGTGCGACCGGGGAGCTGTTTTTT. This gives the protein CASSQEVGATGELFF. Full variable domain (rest looked up from reference TRBV14 and TRBJ2-2): EAGVTQFPSHSVIEKGQTVTLRCDPISGHDNLYWYRRVMGKEIKFLLHFVKESKQDESGMPNNRFLAERTGGTYSTLKVQPAELEDSGVYFCASSQEVGATGELFFGEGSRLTVL.

The chain has TRBV19 and TRBJ1-2; D gene uncertain. CDR1 is LNHDA and CDR2 is SQIVND in the germline V gene (reference sequence). This CDR3 region has 14 residues. V was pared by 6 bases and J by 7 bases, with 18 bases between. For the CDR3, the DNA is TGTGCCAGTAGCCGTGGGATCCTCACGGTTGGCTACACCTTC. Protein: CASSRGILTVGYTF.

This chain connects TRBV16 to TRBJ1-5, with D maybe TRBD1 (5 bases). The CDR3 sequence is 13 residues long. CDR1 is KGHSY and CDR2 is FQNENV in the germline V gene. V was cut by 3 bases and J by 4 bases, with 7 bases left in between. CDR3 sequence: CASSQGENQPQHF. CDR3 in DNA: TGTGCCAGCAGCCAGGGGGAGAATCAGCCCCAGCATTTT.

CDR3 loop: CASRETGGAYGYTF. CDR3 DNA: TGTGCCAGCAGGGAGACAGGGGGTGCTTATGGCTACACCTTC. This chain joins TRBV27 and TRBJ1-2; 9 bases match TRBD1. This CDR3 has 14 amino acids. The V gene's germline CDR1 is MNHEY and CDR2 SMNVEV (reference sequence). The junction had 7 bases not matched to a gene; V was cut back by 6 bases and J by 5 bases.

V and J are TRBV9 and TRBJ1-2; 7 positions match TRBD1. The CDR3 sequence is 16 residues long. Germline loops: CDR1 SGDLS, CDR2 YYNGEE. V gave up 4 bases and J gave up 4 bases; unmatched junction bases: 13. The CDR3 reads CASSSRRQGSGYGYTF. The CDR3 DNA sequence: TGTGCCAGCAGCTCCCGTCGACAGGGTTCAGGCTATGGCTACACCTTC.

The chain links TRBV30 to TRBJ1-2, with TRBD1 matching 8 bases. The germline V gene has CDR1 GTSNPN and CDR2 SVGIG (reference sequence). The ends lost 5 bases at V and 5 bases at J; junction bases unmatched: 13. CDR3 size: 15 residues. The chain's CDR3 is CAWGRAGGTGYGYTF. The DNA for the CDR3 is TGTGCCTGGGGGCGGGCAGGGGGCACGGGTTATGGCTACACCTTC.

This chain links TRBV5-1 with TRBJ1-1, with 9 bases fitting TRBD1. V lost 2 bases, J lost 2 bases, and 7 bases stayed unmatched. Germline V gene lookup returns CDR1 SGHRS and CDR2 YFSETQ. The CDR3 runs 16 residues. The CDR3 loop is CASSFKTGGLNTEAFF. The CDR3 region has the DNA TGCGCCAGCAGCTTTAAAACAGGGGGCCTAAACACTGAAGCTTTCTTT.

The chain joins TRBV14 to TRBJ2-1, with 8 bases matching TRBD1. Germline V gives CDR1 SGHDN, CDR2 FVKESK. V lost 3 bases, J lost 8 bases, and 18 bases stayed unmatched. The CDR3 sequence is 18 residues long. Written as DNA, the CDR3 is TGTGCCAGCAGCCACAGAGGACCGGGACAGGAGGTTTTATATGAGCAGTTCTTC. It is translated as CASSHRGPGQEVLYEQFF.

Details on this clone: Germline is not matched at one junction end, which may reflect a read error. CDR3 DNA: TGTGCCAGCAGCCTAGCCCTACCCCAATGGAATTCACCCCTCCACTTT. Amino acid sequence: CASSLALPQWNSPLHF. J is TRBJ1-6 and V is TRBV7-8; D gene uncertain. The CDR3 length is 16 residues. Germline V gene sequence: CDR1 SGHVS, CDR2 FQNEAQ.

The rearrangement joins TRBV2 to TRBJ1-2; D is unresolved. From germline, CDR1 is SNHLY and CDR2 FYNNEI. The CDR3 extends over 15 amino acids. The V end lost 1 base, the J end lost 4 bases, and 13 bases lay between the germline ends. CDR3 sequence (DNA): TGTGCCAGCAGTGAAGAGGCAGTAGCTAGCTATGGCTACACCTTC. Translation: CASSEEAVASYGYTF.

The chain uses TRBV6-5 and TRBJ1-6; D is possibly TRBD1 (6 bases). The CDR3 extends over 14 amino acids. Trimming stripped 5 bases from V and 6 bases from J, with 11 bases between. Germline CDR1 is MNHEY and CDR2 is SVGAGI. For the CDR3, the DNA is TGTGCCAGCAGTCAGACAGGTCTTAATTCACCCCTCCACTTT. This sequence encodes CASSQTGLNSPLHF.

This clone has just a few counts. The V call is TRBV5-6, the J call TRBJ2-7; 7 bases are a match to TRBD2. The trim removed 3 bases at V and 2 bases at J, leaving 8 bases unmatched. This CDR3 is built from 15 residues. Germline-derived CDR1 and CDR2 are SGHDT and YYEEEE. The DNA for the CDR3 is TGTGCCAGCAGCTGGGGCTGGGGGGGTACCTACGAGCAGTACTTC. It codes for CASSWGWGGTYEQYF.

The CDR3 protein is CASTERFPYEQYF. As DNA, the CDR3 is TGTGCCAGCACCGAGCGGTTCCCTTACGAGCAGTACTTC. The chain recombines TRBV28 with TRBJ2-7; D might be TRBD2 (5 bases). The CDR3 is 13 amino acids. V lost 7 bases and J lost 4, with 14 bases in between. Germline V gives CDR1 MDHEN, CDR2 SYDVKM.